Described below is a single TCR beta chain sequence and its context. In Cohort 3, a recovered donor had either two negative PCRs, clearance, or symptom resolution. The repertoire was sequenced with immunoSEQ multiplex PCR; TCRdb's copy has only in-frame clones and lacks some. The sample contains 250,000 to 350,000 clones, more than 75% of which appear only once. Germline V gene sequence: CDR1 SGHRS, CDR2 YFSETQ. This CDR3 is 14 amino acids long. J was trimmed by 3 bases and V by 5 bases; bases with no gene match: 7. These data are taken from a study of blood T cell repertoires in COVID-19. This clonotype was obtained from a woman aged 25 to 39 who had recovered from COVID-19. Sequenced input: PBMCs or T cells enriched from blood (not recorded which). V usage is TRBV5-1 and J usage is TRBJ2-7, with 8 bases matching TRBD1. Written as DNA, the CDR3 is TGCGCCAGCAGTTATGGGACAGGATACTACGAGCAGTACTTC. As protein: CASSYGTGYYEQYF.